Presented here are 9 T cell receptor beta chains from one specimen sequenced in a study of T-cell reconstitution after alpha-beta-depleted transplantation in children. The library targeted TCRbeta and was prepared with unique molecular identifiers. MiXCR was run by TCRdb on the PCR reads, yielding one entry per CDR3 protein. This sample has approximately 800,000 distinct CDR3 sequences; about 15% occur once, and the top ten carry roughly 5%. Sequencing was performed on PBMCs, mostly from graft donor cells, taken 360 days after TCRalphabeta/CD19-depleted stem cell transplant. All receptors come from a male patient younger than 18 who had a stem cell transplant for acute lymphoblastic leukemia, so the T cells may come from the graft donor.

This clonotype was picked up many times. The V gene is TRBV5-1, the J gene TRBJ2-7; D gene unclear. Germline V gives CDR1 SGHRS, CDR2 YFSETQ. CDR3 size: 14 residues. V lost 6 bases, J lost 0 bases, and 13 bases lay in between. For the CDR3, the DNA is TGCGCCAGCAAGCCCGACTTATTCTCCTACGAGCAGTACTTC. Translating it yields CASKPDLFSYEQYF.

The chain couples TRBV24-1 to TRBJ2-3; TRBD2 aligns across 8 bases. This CDR3 has 17 amino acids. Germline CDR1 and CDR2: KGHDR and SFDVKD. V trimming: 1 base; J trimming: 1 base; junction bases outside the gene matches: 6. The CDR3 sequence is CATSDLGLAGRTDTQYF. Here the CDR3 DNA reads TGTGCCACCAGTGATTTAGGGCTAGCGGGCCGCACAGATACGCAGTATTTT.

The gene calls are TRBV3-1 and TRBJ2-5; no clear D gene. Trimming stripped 0 bases from V and 4 bases from J, with 15 bases between. The CDR3 loop spans 16 amino acids. Germline assignment: CDR1 LGHDT and CDR2 YNNKEL (reference sequence). The CDR3 nucleotides read TGTGCCAGCAGCCAAGATCTTGAAAGACCCCGAGAGACCCAGTACTTC. Amino acids: CASSQDLERPRETQYF.

This clonotype showed up many times. V gene TRBV5-1 combines with J gene TRBJ2-1, with D possibly being TRBD2 (6 bases). Trimming took 5 bases from V and 5 from J, leaving 17 bases between them. The CDR3 consists of 15 residues. The germline gives CDR1 SGHRS, CDR2 YFSETQ. The CDR3 reads CASSLALAFNNEQFF. DNA of the CDR3: TGCGCCAGCAGTCTGGCTCTAGCGTTCAACAATGAGCAGTTCTTC.

In its sample, this clonotype was seen many times. The chain is built from TRBV29-1 and TRBJ1-1, with D hard to call. There are 12 residues in the CDR3. The germline gives CDR1 SQVTM, CDR2 ANQGSEA. Deletions cut 6 bases from V and 1 base from J, with 9 bases between. The CDR3 loop is CSVSRTNTEAFF. For the CDR3, the DNA is TGCAGCGTGAGCAGGACGAACACTGAAGCTTTCTTT.

This clonotype was counted a few times. The chain is built from TRBV19 and TRBJ2-5; 7 bases agree with TRBD1. Trimming took 4 bases from V and 5 from J; bases not matched to a gene: 10. CDR1 and CDR2 (germline): LNHDA, SQIVND (reference sequence). This CDR3 contains 15 residues. The CDR3 DNA follows: TGTGCCAGTAGTACTAGGGACAGACCCAGGGAGACCCAGTACTTC. It yields the protein CASSTRDRPRETQYF.

This clonotype was counted between two and nine times. This chain uses TRBV4-2 with TRBJ1-2, with 7 nucleotides matching TRBD1. CDR1 and CDR2 (germline): LGHNA, YNFKEQ. The CDR3 consists of 15 residues. V lost 4 bases and J lost 4; bases outside the gene matches: 9. The CDR3: CASSRERSGGYGYTF. The CDR3 DNA follows: TGTGCCAGCAGCCGAGAACGGTCAGGGGGCTATGGCTACACCTTC.

This clonotype was detected a few times. The chain is built from TRBV5-1 and TRBJ2-7; TRBD1 agrees at 11 bases. Germline CDR1 is SGHRS and CDR2 is YFSETQ. CDR3 length: 14 residues. After removal of 4 bases from V and 6 bases from J, the junction contained 6 bases not matched to a gene. CDR3 region: CASSQGQGGREQYF. The CDR3 bases are TGCGCCAGCAGCCAGGGACAGGGGGGTCGCGAGCAGTACTTC.

The chain combines TRBV12-3 or TRBV12-4 with TRBJ2-2; D gene unclear. V lost 5 bases to trimming and J lost 0 bases, with 13 bases between them. The CDR3 has 16 amino acids. This CDR3 is CASSPNAATNTGELFF. Written as DNA, the CDR3 is TGTGCCAGCAGTCCAAACGCGGCCACGAACACCGGGGAGCTGTTTTTT.